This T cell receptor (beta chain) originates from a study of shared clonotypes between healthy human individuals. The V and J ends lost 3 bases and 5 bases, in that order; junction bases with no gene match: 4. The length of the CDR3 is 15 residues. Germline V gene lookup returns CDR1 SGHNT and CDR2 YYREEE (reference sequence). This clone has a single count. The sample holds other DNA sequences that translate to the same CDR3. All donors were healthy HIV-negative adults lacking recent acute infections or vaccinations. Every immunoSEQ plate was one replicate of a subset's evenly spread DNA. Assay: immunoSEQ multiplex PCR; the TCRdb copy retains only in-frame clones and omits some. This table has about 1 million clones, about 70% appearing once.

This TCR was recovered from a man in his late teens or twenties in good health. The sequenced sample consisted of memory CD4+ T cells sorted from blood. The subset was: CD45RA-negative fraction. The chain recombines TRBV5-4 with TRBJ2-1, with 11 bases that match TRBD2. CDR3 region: CASSSKLAGDNEQFF. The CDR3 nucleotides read TGTGCCAGCAGCTCTAAACTAGCGGGAGACAATGAGCAGTTCTTC.